Here is one T cell receptor beta chain with its context. The source of the sample is a study of T cell responses to AZD1222 COVID-19 vaccine. The CDR3 is 13 amino acids. From germline, CDR1 is SNHLY and CDR2 FYNNEI. V lost 3 bases to trimming and J lost 6 bases, with 9 bases between them. Sequencing used immunoSEQ multiplex PCR; TCRdb keeps in-frame clones, though not all of them. This table holds about 61,000 clones, around 85% found once. The TCR sequence derives from an adult who received the AZD1222 COVID-19 vaccine. This sequence joins TRBV2 and TRBJ1-5; D is possibly TRBD1 (5 bases). The sample here was peripheral blood, taken 28 days after the second AZD1222 dose. The CDR3 reads CASSEGGVQPQHF. The DNA for the CDR3 is TGTGCCAGCAGTGAGGGAGGGGTTCAGCCCCAGCATTTT.